The present TCR beta chain was sequenced within a study of blood T cell repertoires in COVID-19. Trimming left V 6 bases short and J 6 bases short, with 21 bases between. From germline, CDR1 is SGHDT and CDR2 YYEEEE. The CDR3 has 15 residues. Data came from immunoSEQ multiplex PCR; TCRdb stores just in-frame clones and leaves some out. This sample has some 260,000 clones, with 80% to 90% found just once. The sequence came from a woman between 65 and 79 years old with COVID-19, enrolled during active disease. Material: peripheral blood. The chain is built from TRBV5-6 and TRBJ1-1; D unclear. The CDR3 protein is CASTDEGKMLPEAFF. The DNA of the CDR3 is TGTGCCAGCACCGATGAGGGTAAGATGCTGCCTGAAGCTTTCTTT.